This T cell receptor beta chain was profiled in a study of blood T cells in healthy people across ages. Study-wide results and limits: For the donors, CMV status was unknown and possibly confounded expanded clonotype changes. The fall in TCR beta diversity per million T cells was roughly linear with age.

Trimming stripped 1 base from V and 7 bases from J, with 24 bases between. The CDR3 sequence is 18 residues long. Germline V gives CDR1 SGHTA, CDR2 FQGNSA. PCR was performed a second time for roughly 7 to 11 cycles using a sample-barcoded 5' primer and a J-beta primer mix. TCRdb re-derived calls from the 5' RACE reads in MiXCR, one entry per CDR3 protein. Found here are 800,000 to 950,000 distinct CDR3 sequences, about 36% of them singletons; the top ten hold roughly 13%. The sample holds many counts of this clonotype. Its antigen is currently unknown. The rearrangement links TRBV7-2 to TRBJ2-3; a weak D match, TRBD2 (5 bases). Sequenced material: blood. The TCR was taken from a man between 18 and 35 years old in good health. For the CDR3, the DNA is TGTGCCAGCAGCTTAGAGGCGGGCGGGCTCACGATCTTCAATACGCAGTATTTT. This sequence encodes CASSLEAGGLTIFNTQYF.